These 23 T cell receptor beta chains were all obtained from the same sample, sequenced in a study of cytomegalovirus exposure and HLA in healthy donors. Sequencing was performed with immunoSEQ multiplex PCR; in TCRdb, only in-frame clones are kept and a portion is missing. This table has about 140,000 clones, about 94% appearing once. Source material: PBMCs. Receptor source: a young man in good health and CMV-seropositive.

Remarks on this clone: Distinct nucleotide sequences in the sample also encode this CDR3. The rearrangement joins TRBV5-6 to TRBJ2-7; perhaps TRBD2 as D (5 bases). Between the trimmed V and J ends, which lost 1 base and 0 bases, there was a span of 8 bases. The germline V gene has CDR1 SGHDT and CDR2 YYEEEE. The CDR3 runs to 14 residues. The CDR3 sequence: CASSLTGSSYEQYF. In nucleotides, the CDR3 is TGTGCCAGCAGCTTGACGGGGAGCTCCTACGAGCAGTACTTC.

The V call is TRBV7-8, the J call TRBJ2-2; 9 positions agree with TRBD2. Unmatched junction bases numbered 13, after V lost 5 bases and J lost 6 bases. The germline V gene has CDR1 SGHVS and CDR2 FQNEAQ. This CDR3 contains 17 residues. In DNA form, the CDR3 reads TGTGCCAGCAGCCTCCGAACGGGACTAGCCCCATCCGGGGAGCTGTTTTTT. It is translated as CASSLRTGLAPSGELFF.

The CDR3 DNA sequence: TGCGCCAGCAGAGACAGGGGCACAGATACGCAGTATTTT. Translating gives CASRDRGTDTQYF. The chain joins TRBV4-1 to TRBJ2-3; 7 nucleotides match TRBD1. There are 13 residues in the CDR3. CDR1 is MGHRA and CDR2 is YSYEKL in the germline V gene. V was clipped by 6 bases and J by 1 base; unmatched bases: 1.

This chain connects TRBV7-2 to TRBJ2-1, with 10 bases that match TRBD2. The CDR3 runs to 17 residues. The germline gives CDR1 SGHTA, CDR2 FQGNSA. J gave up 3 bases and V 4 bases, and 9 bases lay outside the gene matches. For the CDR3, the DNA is TGTGCCAGCAGCTATGCAGGATCTAGCGGGGGCTACAATGAGCAGTTCTTC. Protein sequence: CASSYAGSSGGYNEQFF.

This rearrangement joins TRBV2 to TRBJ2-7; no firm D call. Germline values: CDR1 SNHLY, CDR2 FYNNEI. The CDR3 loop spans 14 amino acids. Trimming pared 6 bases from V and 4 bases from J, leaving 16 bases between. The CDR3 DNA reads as TGTGCCAGCAGGCCCCCCTCAGTCCCTTACGAGCAGTACTTC. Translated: CASRPPSVPYEQYF.

CDR3 bases: TGTGCCAGCAGCGTAGACAGGGGGGAGACCCAGTACTTC. Translating gives CASSVDRGETQYF. V is TRBV9 and J is TRBJ2-5; 8 nucleotides line up with TRBD1. V lost 0 bases to trimming and J lost 5 bases; unmatched junction nucleotides: 0. This CDR3 has 13 amino acids. CDR1 SGDLS and CDR2 YYNGEE come from the germline V gene.

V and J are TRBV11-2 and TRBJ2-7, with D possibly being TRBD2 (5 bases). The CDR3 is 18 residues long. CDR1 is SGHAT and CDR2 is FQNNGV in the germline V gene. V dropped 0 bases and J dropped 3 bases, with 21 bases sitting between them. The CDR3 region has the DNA TGTGCCAGCAGCTTAGATCGGGGTATGGAACCATCCTTCTACGAGCAGTACTTC. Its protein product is CASSLDRGMEPSFYEQYF.

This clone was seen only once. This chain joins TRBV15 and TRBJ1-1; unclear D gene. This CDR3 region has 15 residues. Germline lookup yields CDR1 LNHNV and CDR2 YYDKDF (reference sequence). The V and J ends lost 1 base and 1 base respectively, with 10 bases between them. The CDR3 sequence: CATSRAGFQNTEAFF. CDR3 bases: TGTGCCACCAGCAGAGCGGGGTTTCAGAACACTGAAGCTTTCTTT.

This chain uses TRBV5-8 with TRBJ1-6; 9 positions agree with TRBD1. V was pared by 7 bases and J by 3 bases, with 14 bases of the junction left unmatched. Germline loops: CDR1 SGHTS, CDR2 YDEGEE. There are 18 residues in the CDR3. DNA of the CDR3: TGTGCCAGCGCGAAGAACCTGACAGGGGGTCTCTATAATTCACCCCTCCACTTT. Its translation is CASAKNLTGGLYNSPLHF.

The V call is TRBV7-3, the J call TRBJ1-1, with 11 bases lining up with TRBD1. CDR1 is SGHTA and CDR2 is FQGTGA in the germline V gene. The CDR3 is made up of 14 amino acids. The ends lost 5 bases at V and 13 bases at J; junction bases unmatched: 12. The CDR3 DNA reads TGTGCCAGCAGCCAAGCGCCGGGACAGGGGGACTTTTTCTTT. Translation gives CASSQAPGQGDFFF.

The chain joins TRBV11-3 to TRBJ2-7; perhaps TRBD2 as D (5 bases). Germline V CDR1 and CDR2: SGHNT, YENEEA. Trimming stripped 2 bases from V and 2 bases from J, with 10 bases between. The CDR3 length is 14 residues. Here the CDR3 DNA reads TGTGCCAGCAGCTTAAGAGGGCCTCCCTACGAGCAGTACTTC. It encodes CASSLRGPPYEQYF.

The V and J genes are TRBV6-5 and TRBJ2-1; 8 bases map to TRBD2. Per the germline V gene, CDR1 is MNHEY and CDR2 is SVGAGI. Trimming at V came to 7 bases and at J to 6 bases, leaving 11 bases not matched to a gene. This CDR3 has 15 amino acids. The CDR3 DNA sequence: TGTGCCAGCATTGGAGCGGGGGCTTCCCCCAATGAGCAGTTCTTC. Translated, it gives CASIGAGASPNEQFF.

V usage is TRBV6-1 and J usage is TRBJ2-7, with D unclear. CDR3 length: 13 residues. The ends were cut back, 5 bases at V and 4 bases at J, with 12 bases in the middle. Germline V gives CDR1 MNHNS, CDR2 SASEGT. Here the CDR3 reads CASSFGLGYEQYF. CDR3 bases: TGTGCCAGCAGTTTTGGGCTCGGATACGAGCAGTACTTC.

The CDR3 is CASSWTSGDSYEQYF. DNA of the CDR3: TGTGCCAGCTCTTGGACTAGCGGGGATTCCTACGAGCAGTACTTC. The J gene is TRBJ2-7, the V gene TRBV18; 12 bases map to TRBD2. Unmatched junction bases numbered 4, after V lost 6 bases and J lost 1 base. The CDR3 consists of 15 residues. The germline V gene has CDR1 KGHSH and CDR2 LQKENI.

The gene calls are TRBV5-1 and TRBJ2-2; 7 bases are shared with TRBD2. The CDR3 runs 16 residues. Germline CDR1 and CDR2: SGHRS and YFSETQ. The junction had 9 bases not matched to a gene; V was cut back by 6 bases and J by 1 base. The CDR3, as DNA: TGCGCCAGCAACCCGGGGCTAGCGGAGAACACCGGGGAGCTGTTTTTT. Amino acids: CASNPGLAENTGELFF.

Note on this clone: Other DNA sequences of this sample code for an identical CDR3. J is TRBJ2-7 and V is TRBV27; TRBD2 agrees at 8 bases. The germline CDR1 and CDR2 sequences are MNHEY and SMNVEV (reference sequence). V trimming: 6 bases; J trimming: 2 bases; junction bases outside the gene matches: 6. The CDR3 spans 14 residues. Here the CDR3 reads CASSLTSGAYEQYF. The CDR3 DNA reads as TGTGCCAGCAGCCTTACTAGCGGAGCCTACGAGCAGTACTTC.

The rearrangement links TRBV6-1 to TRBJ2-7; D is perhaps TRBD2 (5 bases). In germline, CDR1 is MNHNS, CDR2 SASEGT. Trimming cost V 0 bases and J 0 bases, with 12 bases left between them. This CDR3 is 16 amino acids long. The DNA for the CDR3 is TGTGCCAGCAGTGAAGCTGCAGCGAGGGCCTCCTACGAGCAGTACTTC. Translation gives CASSEAAARASYEQYF.

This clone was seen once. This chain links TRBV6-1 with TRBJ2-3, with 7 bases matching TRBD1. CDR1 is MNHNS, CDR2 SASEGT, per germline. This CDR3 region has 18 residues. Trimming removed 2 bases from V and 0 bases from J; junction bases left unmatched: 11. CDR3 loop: CASSEWLIGGGSTDTQYF. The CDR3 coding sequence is TGTGCCAGCAGTGAATGGTTGATAGGGGGCGGGAGCACAGATACGCAGTATTTT.

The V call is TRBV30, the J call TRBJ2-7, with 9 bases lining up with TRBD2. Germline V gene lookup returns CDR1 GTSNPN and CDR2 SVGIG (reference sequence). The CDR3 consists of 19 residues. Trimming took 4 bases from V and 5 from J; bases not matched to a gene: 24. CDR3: CAWNIVFGNPGTSPNEQYF. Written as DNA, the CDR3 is TGTGCCTGGAATATTGTATTTGGAAATCCCGGGACTAGCCCCAACGAGCAGTACTTC.

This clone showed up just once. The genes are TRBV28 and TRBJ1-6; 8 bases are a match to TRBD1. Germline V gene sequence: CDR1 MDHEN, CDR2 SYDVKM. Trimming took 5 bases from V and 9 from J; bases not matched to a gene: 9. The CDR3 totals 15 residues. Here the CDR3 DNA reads TGTGCCAGCAGTCCCCTCCGGGACAGGCTTTCACCCCTCCACTTT. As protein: CASSPLRDRLSPLHF.

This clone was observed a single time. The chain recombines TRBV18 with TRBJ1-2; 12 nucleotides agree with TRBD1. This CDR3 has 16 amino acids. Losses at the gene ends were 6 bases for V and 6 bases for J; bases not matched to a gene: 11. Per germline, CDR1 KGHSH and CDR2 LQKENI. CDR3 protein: CASSPSGTGGWDGYTF. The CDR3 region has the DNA TGTGCCAGCTCTCCATCCGGGACAGGGGGCTGGGATGGCTACACCTTC.

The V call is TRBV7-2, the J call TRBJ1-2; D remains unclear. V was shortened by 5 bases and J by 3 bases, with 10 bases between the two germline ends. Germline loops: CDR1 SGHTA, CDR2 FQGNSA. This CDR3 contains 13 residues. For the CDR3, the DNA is TGTGCCAGCAGCCGCGACATACACTATGGCTACACCTTC. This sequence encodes CASSRDIHYGYTF.

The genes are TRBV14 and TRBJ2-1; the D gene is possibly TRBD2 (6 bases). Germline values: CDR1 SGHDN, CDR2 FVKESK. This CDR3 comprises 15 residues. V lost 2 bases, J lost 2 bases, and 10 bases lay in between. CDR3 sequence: CASSQLGSTYNEQFF. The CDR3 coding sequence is TGTGCCAGCAGCCAACTCGGGAGTACCTACAATGAGCAGTTCTTC.